These T cell receptor beta chains were read from a single sample in a study of OX40 agonist ivuxolimab in advanced cancers. Assay used: immunoSEQ multiplex PCR; TCRdb lists only in-frame clones, some missing. The sample shows around 21,000 clones, roughly 83% of them seen only once. The material was CD4+ or CD8+ T cells sorted from blood, obtained in a trial of the OX40 agonist ivuxolimab. Every receptor here comes from an adult with an advanced solid tumor such as melanoma, head and neck, liver or kidney cancer. Both conserved end residues are part of each CDR3. D genes are given only for firm matches. Only part of the rows carry a size: once, few, many, or a class if the clone is expanded.

d_call	clone_size	j_call	v_call	cdr3_aa	cdr3_nt
TRBD1	.	TRBJ2-7	TRBV27	CASSYRTGLYEQYF	TGTGCCAGCAGTTACAGGACAGGGCTCTACGAGCAGTACTTC
.	.	TRBJ2-5	TRBV9	CASSVQGSQETQYF	TGTGCCAGCAGCGTACAGGGCTCCCAAGAGACCCAGTACTTC
TRBD2	.	TRBJ2-7	TRBV7-9	CASSPGTSGRARHEQYF	TGTGCCAGCAGTCCCGGGACTAGCGGGAGGGCCCGCCACGAGCAGTACTTC
.	.	TRBJ2-3	TRBV7-8	CASSPTLWATDTQYF	TGTGCCAGCAGCCCCACACTTTGGGCCACAGATACGCAGTATTTT
TRBD2	once	TRBJ2-5	TRBV19	CASSISGWANQETQYF	TGTGCCAGTAGTATTAGCGGGTGGGCCAATCAAGAGACCCAGTACTTC
.	.	TRBJ2-2	TRBV6-6	CAALQGLTGELFF	TGTGCCGCCCTACAGGGCCTGACCGGGGAGCTGTTTTTT
TRBD2	.	TRBJ2-1	TRBV6-6	CASSPSGEAYNEQFF	TGTGCCAGCAGCCCTAGCGGAGAAGCCTACAATGAGCAGTTCTTC
TRBD1	.	TRBJ1-1	TRBV27	CASSRQGRNTEAFF	TGTGCCAGCAGTCGACAGGGTCGAAACACTGAAGCTTTCTTT
.	.	TRBJ1-3	TRBV11-2	CASSLVRAGNTIYF	TGTGCCAGCAGCTTAGTCCGGGCTGGAAACACCATATATTTT
TRBD2	.	TRBJ2-1	TRBV15	CATSRDLGLAGGTYNEQFF	TGTGCCACCAGCAGAGATTTAGGACTAGCGGGAGGGACCTACAATGAGCAGTTCTTC
TRBD1	few	TRBJ2-3	TRBV2	CASSEASPGGVWGTQYF	TGTGCCAGCAGTGAAGCTAGCCCAGGGGGTGTATGGGGTACGCAGTATTTT
.	.	TRBJ2-7	TRBV13	CASSSSGLAYEQYF	TGTGCCAGCAGTTCATCGGGACTGGCATACGAGCAGTACTTC
TRBD1	.	TRBJ1-5	TRBV6-5	CASSPTGNGNQPQHF	TGTGCCAGCAGTCCGACAGGGAATGGCAATCAGCCCCAGCATTTT
.	once	TRBJ1-1	TRBV11-2	CASSRDPGVAEAFF	TGTGCCAGCAGCCGAGATCCCGGGGTCGCTGAAGCTTTCTTT
.	.	TRBJ2-7	TRBV5-1	CASSVDREQYF	TGCGCCAGCAGCGTCGACAGAGAGCAGTACTTC
TRBD1	.	TRBJ2-1	TRBV6-5	CASTAYGTGYNEQFF	TGTGCCAGCACAGCCTATGGGACAGGTTACAATGAGCAGTTCTTC
.	.	TRBJ1-2	TRBV7-8	CASSLDTAHGGGYTF	TGTGCCAGCAGCTTAGATACGGCCCATGGTGGCGGCTACACCTTC
.	.	TRBJ1-5	TRBV27	CASSLYGSNQPQHF	TGTGCCAGCAGTTTATACGGAAGCAATCAGCCCCAGCATTTT
TRBD1	once	TRBJ1-1	TRBV11-2	CASSLTGQGAAEAFF	TGTGCCAGCAGCTTAACCGGACAGGGGGCCGCTGAAGCTTTCTTT
.	.	TRBJ2-3	TRBV6-4	CASSAGGSTDTQYF	TGTGCCAGCAGTGCGGGCGGGAGCACAGATACGCAGTATTTT
TRBD1	once	TRBJ2-7	TRBV15	CATSRDWGTGVSYEQYF	TGTGCCACCAGCAGAGATTGGGGGACAGGGGTCTCCTACGAGCAGTACTTC
.	.	TRBJ2-7	TRBV4-1	CASSRSRDIREQYF	TGCGCCAGCAGCCGTTCCAGGGACATCCGCGAGCAGTACTTC
.	.	TRBJ2-7	TRBV7-6	CASSLESTYEQYF	TGTGCCAGCAGCTTAGAGTCGACCTACGAGCAGTACTTC
TRBD2	once	TRBJ2-2	TRBV9	CASSVAGGADTGELFF	TGTGCCAGCAGCGTCGCGGGAGGGGCTGACACCGGGGAGCTGTTTTTT
.	.	TRBJ2-1	TRBV1	CTSSQRRDNEQFF	TGCACCAGCAGCCAACGCAGGGACAATGAGCAGTTCTTC
TRBD2	few	TRBJ2-7	TRBV9	CASSVGASGGYEQYF	TGTGCCAGCAGCGTAGGGGCTAGCGGGGGCTACGAGCAGTACTTC
TRBD1	medium-sized	TRBJ1-2	TRBV30	CASLADRFYGYTF	TGTGCCTCGCTAGCGGACAGGTTCTATGGCTACACCTTC
.	.	TRBJ2-3	TRBV10-1	CASSEFRTDTQYF	TGCGCCAGCAGTGAGTTTCGCACAGATACGCAGTATTTT